This T cell receptor beta chain stems from a study of T-cell reconstitution after alpha-beta-depleted transplantation in children. This clonotype occurred a few times. The TCRbeta library incorporated unique molecular identifiers. MiXCR, applied by TCRdb to the PCR reads, yields one record per CDR3 protein. The sample includes over 400,000 distinct CDR3 sequences, approximately 41% of them seen just once. Per germline, CDR1 LNHDA and CDR2 SQIVND (reference sequence). The CDR3 length is 15 residues. V lost 5 bases to trimming and J lost 2 bases; unmatched junction nucleotides: 8. The material was PBMCs, obtained before TCRalphabeta/CD19-depleted stem cell transplant. The origin of this receptor is a girl aged 2-10 years with aplastic anemia, due to receive a stem cell transplant. The chain recombines TRBV19 with TRBJ2-5; TRBD2 aligns across 7 bases. The CDR3 nucleotides are TGTGCCAGTAGTCTGCGCGGGAGTCTTCAAGAGACCCAGTACTTC. It yields the protein CASSLRGSLQETQYF.